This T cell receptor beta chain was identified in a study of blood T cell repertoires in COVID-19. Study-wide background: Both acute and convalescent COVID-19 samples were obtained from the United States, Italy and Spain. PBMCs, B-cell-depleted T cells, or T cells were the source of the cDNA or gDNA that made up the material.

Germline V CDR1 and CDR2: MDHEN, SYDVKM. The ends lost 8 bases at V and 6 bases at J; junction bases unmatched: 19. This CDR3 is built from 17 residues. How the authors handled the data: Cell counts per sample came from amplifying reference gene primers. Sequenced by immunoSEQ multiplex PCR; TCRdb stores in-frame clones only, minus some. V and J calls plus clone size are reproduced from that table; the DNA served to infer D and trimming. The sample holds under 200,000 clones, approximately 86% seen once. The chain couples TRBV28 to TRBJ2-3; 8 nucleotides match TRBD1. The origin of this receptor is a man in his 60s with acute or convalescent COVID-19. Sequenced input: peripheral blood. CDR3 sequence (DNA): TGTGCCAGCTCCCCCCGTGCCGGGACAGGTTCTGCTGATACGCAGTATTTT. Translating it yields CASSPRAGTGSADTQYF.